This TCR beta chain was captured in a study of shared clonotypes between healthy human individuals. Naive CD8 cells were CD45RO-negative, positively selected for CCR7, excluding terminally differentiated effector memory CD45RA+ cells. Concerning this clone: Its matching antigen is unknown.

Points from the study as a whole: In general, naive subsets displayed greater estimated richness than memory subsets did.

Germline lookup yields CDR1 SGHNT and CDR2 YYREEE (reference sequence). Trimming took off 0 bases at V and 4 bases at J, with 11 bases between the two ends. The CDR3 is made up of 14 amino acids. Libraries were prepared by immunoSEQ multiplex PCR; TCRdb keeps only in-frame clonotypes and omits some of them. The data hold millions of clones, with 93% observed a single time. J is TRBJ2-7 and V is TRBV5-4, with a tentative D call TRBD1 (5 bases). Sequencing input: naive CD8+ T cells from PBMCs. The clonotype originates from a man between 18 and 29 years old in good health. Some clones in this sample may be carry-over from other donors' samples. The CDR3 DNA reads TGTGCCAGCAGCTTGGGCTCGGACAAATACGAGCAGTACTTC. It specifies CASSLGSDKYEQYF.